This record concerns one TCR beta chain sequence. This sample was included in a study of T cell responses to AZD1222 COVID-19 vaccine. Method: immunoSEQ multiplex PCR; TCRdb's copy keeps in-frame clones and lacks some. This sample yields more than 70,000 clones, of which 90% are seen a single time; 3.5% to 5% belongs to the top ten. Between the trimmed V and J ends, which lost 0 bases and 4 bases, there was a span of 13 bases. CDR1 and CDR2 from the germline V gene are SGDLS and YYNGEE. The length of the CDR3 is 15 residues. This TCR came from an adult in good health. The source was peripheral blood, collected on day 0 of AZD1222 vaccination. The V and J genes are TRBV9 and TRBJ2-5; D possibly uses TRBD1 or TRBD2 (5 bases each). The CDR3 DNA reads as TGTGCCAGCAGCGTAGATGGGGCGGGTGTAGAGACCCAGTACTTC. This codes for CASSVDGAGVETQYF.